This T cell receptor beta chain was sequenced during a study of T cell changes during pregnancy in multiple sclerosis. The CDR3 has 11 residues. The germline CDR1 and CDR2 sequences are DFQATT and SNEGSKA (reference sequence). V was clipped by 3 bases and J by 4 bases, with 7 bases between them. The protocol was immunoSEQ multiplex PCR, while the TCRdb copy is restricted to in-frame clones and leaves out a portion. The sample yields over 65,000 clones, roughly 92% seen once. This clone was observed a single time. The genes are TRBV20-1 and TRBJ2-7; the D is unclear. Material: peripheral blood, obtained in the first trimester of pregnancy. The sequence was obtained from a female donor with multiple sclerosis, enrolled in a pregnancy study. The CDR3 DNA reads as TGCAGTGCTAGTGCGGCTTACGAGCAGTACTTC. Its protein is CSASAAYEQYF.